The 27 T cell receptor beta chains reported below all come from one sample, sequenced in a study of shared clonotypes between healthy human individuals. The method was immunoSEQ multiplex PCR; TCRdb's version includes in-frame clones alone and lacks a portion of them. The data show under 600,000 clones, about 98% seen once. Positive CCR7 selection of CD45RO-negative cells yielded the naive CD8 cells, and terminally differentiated effector memory CD45RA+ cells were excluded. The sample consisted of naive CD8+ T cells sorted from blood. The receptors stem from a man in his thirties or forties in good health.

This chain connects TRBV9 to TRBJ2-3; 8 bases are shared with TRBD2. The CDR3 runs to 16 residues. Germline values: CDR1 SGDLS, CDR2 YYNGEE. V was clipped by 0 bases and J by 4 bases; unmatched bases: 7. The CDR3 nucleotides read TGTGCCAGCAGCGTAGACCCGGGAGGGCCACCAGATACGCAGTATTTT. The encoded protein is CASSVDPGGPPDTQYF.

This chain links TRBV27 with TRBJ1-2; tentative D call: TRBD1 (6 bases). The CDR3 runs 12 residues. Germline lookup yields CDR1 MNHEY and CDR2 SMNVEV (reference sequence). V was pared by 5 bases and J by 3 bases, with 7 bases between. The CDR3 nucleotides read TGTGCCAGCAGTGCAGGGGACTATGGCTACACCTTC. Translating gives CASSAGDYGYTF.

This chain connects TRBV9 to TRBJ2-1; 12 bases match TRBD2. The CDR3 contains 15 residues. From germline, CDR1 is SGDLS and CDR2 YYNGEE. J lost 9 bases, V lost 4 bases, and 8 bases had no gene match. The CDR3, as DNA: TGTGCCAGCAGCACCGGACTAGCGGGATATAGTGAGCAGTTCTTC. Its translation: CASSTGLAGYSEQFF.

This rearrangement joins TRBV2 to TRBJ2-7; 12 nucleotides line up with TRBD1. The J segment lost 6 bases and the V segment lost 6 bases, leaving 9 bases of the junction unmatched. The germline V gene has CDR1 SNHLY and CDR2 FYNNEI. The CDR3 has 15 residues. The CDR3 reads CASRIWGQGASEQYF. In DNA, the CDR3 is TGTGCCAGCAGGATCTGGGGACAGGGGGCCTCCGAGCAGTACTTC.

This chain uses TRBV5-6 with TRBJ1-2; no clear D gene. From germline, CDR1 is SGHDT and CDR2 YYEEEE. This CDR3 is 11 amino acids long. Trimming left V 0 bases short and J 7 bases short, with 4 bases between. For the CDR3, the DNA is TGTGCCAGCAGCTTGGGAGCTGGCTACACCTTC. Its translation is CASSLGAGYTF. Together with reference TRBV5-6 and TRBJ1-2, the CDR3 gives the full variable domain: DAGVTQSPTHLIKTRGQQVTLRCSPKSGHDTVSWYQQALGQGPQFIFQYYEEEERQRGNFPDRFSGHQFPNYSSELNVNALLLGDSALYLCASSLGAGYTFGSGTRLTVV.

The rearrangement uses TRBV10-1 and TRBJ2-3, with D perhaps TRBD1 or TRBD2 (5 bases each). The CDR3 is 16 residues long. Germline CDR1 reads WNHNN; CDR2 reads SYGVQD (reference sequence). Trimming pared 2 bases from V and 4 bases from J, leaving 16 bases between. CDR3 residues: CASSEIEGTFADTQYF. The CDR3 region has the DNA TGCGCCAGCAGTGAGATAGAGGGGACGTTCGCAGATACGCAGTATTTT.

The chain recombines TRBV13 with TRBJ2-1; 8 bases line up with TRBD2. CDR1 PRHDT and CDR2 FYEKMQ come from the germline V gene (reference sequence). V was pared by 5 bases and J by 3 bases, with 18 bases of the junction left unmatched. This CDR3 has 19 amino acids. CDR3 sequence reads: CASSLKGGRTLLLYNEQFF. The CDR3 DNA reads TGTGCCAGCAGCCTCAAGGGCGGGAGGACCCTGCTGCTCTACAATGAGCAGTTCTTC.

The chain is built from TRBV20-1 and TRBJ1-1; D uncertain. V was cut by 5 bases and J by 6 bases, with 7 bases left in between. CDR1 and CDR2 from the germline V gene are DFQATT and SNEGSKA (reference sequence). The CDR3 spans 10 residues. CDR3 sequence reads: CSALGAEAFF. CDR3 bases: TGCAGTGCTCTGGGAGCTGAAGCTTTCTTT.

In its sample, this clone was seen once. CDR3 in DNA: TGCGCCAGCAGCCCTGGGTCTTTATACGAGCAGTACTTC. This gives the protein CASSPGSLYEQYF. The genes are TRBV5-1 and TRBJ2-7; D gene uncertain. The germline CDR1 and CDR2 sequences are SGHRS and YFSETQ. V lost 4 bases to trimming and J lost 4 bases, with 12 bases between them. The CDR3 contains 13 residues.

This chain links TRBV5-4 with TRBJ2-7; D remains unclear. Trimming took off 3 bases at V and 6 bases at J, with 7 bases between the two ends. In germline, CDR1 is SGHNT, CDR2 YYREEE (reference sequence). CDR3 size: 11 residues. The DNA for the CDR3 is TGTGCCAGCAGCTCCTCTAGCGAGCAGTACTTC. Protein: CASSSSSEQYF.

The chain recombines TRBV4-1 with TRBJ2-3; 10 positions match TRBD1. Per germline, CDR1 MGHRA and CDR2 YSYEKL. The CDR3 extends over 17 amino acids. V lost 1 base, J lost 0 bases, and 4 bases stayed unmatched. CDR3 DNA: TGCGCCAGCAGCCAAGGGACAGGGGGTACTAGCACAGATACGCAGTATTTT. As protein: CASSQGTGGTSTDTQYF.

The rearrangement links TRBV28 to TRBJ2-7; 10 bases line up with TRBD2. The CDR3 loop spans 16 amino acids. The J segment lost 4 bases and the V segment lost 6 bases, leaving 12 bases of the junction unmatched. Germline values: CDR1 MDHEN, CDR2 SYDVKM. CDR3 DNA: TGTGCCAGCAGGATAGATGGGACTAGCGCTTTTTACGAGCAGTACTTC. This gives the protein CASRIDGTSAFYEQYF.

The rearrangement links TRBV27 to TRBJ1-4; no reliable D call. The CDR3 is 11 residues long. Looked up from germline, CDR1 is MNHEY and CDR2 is SMNVEV (reference sequence). The V end lost 6 bases, the J end lost 8 bases, and 7 bases lay between the germline ends. CDR3: CASRRGEKLFF. The CDR3 DNA follows: TGTGCCAGCAGACGAGGAGAAAAACTGTTTTTT.

Worth noting for this clone: Other DNA variants within this sample encode the same CDR3. The chain recombines TRBV4-1 with TRBJ2-3; a weak D match, TRBD1 (5 bases). Between the trimmed V and J ends, which lost 0 bases and 0 bases, there was a span of 7 bases. CDR1 MGHRA and CDR2 YSYEKL come from the germline V gene. The CDR3 runs 15 residues. CDR3 sequence: CASSQDGASTDTQYF. CDR3 sequence (DNA): TGCGCCAGCAGCCAAGATGGGGCTAGCACAGATACGCAGTATTTT.

The V and J genes are TRBV19 and TRBJ1-1; D call uncertain. Trimming removed 6 bases at V and 1 base at J, with 3 bases between. The CDR3 length is 11 residues. Germline V CDR1 and CDR2: LNHDA, SQIVND (reference sequence). Here the CDR3 reads CASRENTEAFF. Here the CDR3 DNA reads TGTGCCAGTAGGGAGAACACTGAAGCTTTCTTT. Complete variable domain (other parts from reference TRBV19 and TRBJ1-1): DGGITQSPKYLFRKEGQNVTLSCEQNLNHDAMYWYRQDPGQGLRLIYYSQIVNDFQKGDIAEGYSVSREKKESFPLTVTSAQKNPTAFYLCASRENTEAFFGQGTRLTVV.

The rearrangement joins TRBV27 to TRBJ1-2, with D unresolved. The germline V and J ends were trimmed by 6 bases and 4 bases, with 18 bases remaining between them. This CDR3 is 15 amino acids long. The V gene's germline CDR1 is MNHEY and CDR2 SMNVEV (reference sequence). In DNA form, the CDR3 reads TGTGCCAGCAGCCAATTGAAAGAGAGCGGCTATGGCTACACCTTC. It codes for CASSQLKESGYGYTF.

The V and J genes are TRBV7-9 and TRBJ2-2; perhaps TRBD2 as D (5 bases). Per the germline V gene, CDR1 is SEHNR and CDR2 is FQNEAQ (reference sequence). The CDR3 is 16 amino acids. With 2 bases removed from V and 5 bases from J, the gap between germline ends came to 15 bases. The CDR3 nucleotides read TGTGCCAGCAGCTTAAGGCTCTGGACTCTTACCGGGGAGCTGTTTTTT. It yields the protein CASSLRLWTLTGELFF. Together with reference TRBV7-9 and TRBJ2-2, the CDR3 gives the full variable domain: DTGVSQNPRHKITKRGQNVTFRCDPISEHNRLYWYRQTLGQGPEFLTYFQNEAQLEKSRLLSDRFSAERPKGSFSTLEIQRTEQGDSAMYLCASSLRLWTLTGELFFGEGSRLTVL.

This chain links TRBV29-1 with TRBJ2-3; no definite D call. CDR3 size: 16 residues. The V gene lost 3 bases and the J gene lost 2 bases, with 18 bases spanning the gap. Germline V gives CDR1 SQVTM, CDR2 ANQGSEA. The CDR3 region has the DNA TGCAGCGTTGATCGCGCAACAAACCGAGACACAGATACGCAGTATTTT. This codes for CSVDRATNRDTDTQYF.

The genes are TRBV4-2 and TRBJ1-4; TRBD1 is a possible D gene (6 bases). V was cut by 0 bases and J by 0 bases, with 8 bases left in between. Germline loops: CDR1 LGHNA, CDR2 YNFKEQ. The CDR3 totals 16 residues. The CDR3 DNA reads as TGTGCCAGCAGCCAAGAGGACAGTGCAACTAATGAAAAACTGTTTTTT. Translated, it gives CASSQEDSATNEKLFF.

The V gene is TRBV6-5, the J gene TRBJ2-7, with 14 nucleotides matching TRBD2. Trimming took 2 bases from V and 6 from J; bases not matched to a gene: 6. The germline V gene has CDR1 MNHEY and CDR2 SVGAGI. This CDR3 contains 16 residues. CDR3 nucleotide sequence: TGTGCCAGCAGTTACCTAGGGACTAGCGGGAGTCTCGAGCAGTACTTC. Its translation: CASSYLGTSGSLEQYF.

V is TRBV7-9 and J is TRBJ2-7; 7 bases are shared with TRBD2. V trimming: 5 bases; J trimming: 3 bases; junction bases outside the gene matches: 10. Germline V gene data show CDR1 as SEHNR and CDR2 as FQNEAQ (reference sequence). The length of the CDR3 is 15 residues. CDR3 amino acids: CASSPSSGGVYEQYF. The CDR3 DNA is TGTGCCAGCAGCCCATCTAGCGGCGGGGTCTACGAGCAGTACTTC.

The V call is TRBV11-3, the J call TRBJ2-1; TRBD2 matches at 9 bases. The germline V gene has CDR1 SGHNT and CDR2 YENEEA. CDR3 length: 16 amino acids. The junction had 10 bases not matched to a gene; V was cut back by 5 bases and J by 5 bases. CDR3 DNA sequence: TGTGCCAGCAGCCTTAGCGGGAGTTCCCGCGACAATGAGCAGTTCTTC. It codes for CASSLSGSSRDNEQFF.

V usage is TRBV29-1 and J usage is TRBJ2-3; 7 bases are shared with TRBD1. Germline V gene data show CDR1 as SQVTM and CDR2 as ANQGSEA. CDR3 length: 14 residues. Trimming took 1 base from V and 2 from J; bases not matched to a gene: 3. This chain's CDR3 is CSVEGDRDTDTQYF. The CDR3 DNA reads TGCAGCGTTGAAGGGGACAGAGACACAGATACGCAGTATTTT.

The gene calls are TRBV11-3 and TRBJ2-5; TRBD1 matches at 9 bases. The J segment lost 2 bases and the V segment lost 6 bases, leaving 1 base of the junction unmatched. The CDR3 consists of 13 residues. CDR1 SGHNT and CDR2 YENEEA come from the germline V gene. This chain's CDR3 is CASSGTGQETQYF. The DNA for the CDR3 is TGTGCCAGCAGTGGGACAGGGCAAGAGACCCAGTACTTC.

J is TRBJ1-1 and V is TRBV27; tentatively, D is TRBD1 (6 bases). V was trimmed by 6 bases and J by 4 bases, leaving 15 bases between them. CDR1 is MNHEY and CDR2 is SMNVEV in the germline V gene (reference sequence). The CDR3 contains 14 residues. DNA for the CDR3: TGTGCCAGCAGCACCCAGGGGTTCGGCACTGAAGCTTTCTTT. Residues: CASSTQGFGTEAFF.

The chain carries TRBV30 and TRBJ2-2, with 8 nucleotides matching TRBD2. V gave up 0 bases and J gave up 0 bases; unmatched junction bases: 21. This CDR3 has 22 residues. Germline lookup yields CDR1 GTSNPN and CDR2 SVGIG (reference sequence). In nucleotides, the CDR3 is TGTGCCTGGAGTGTACGTTATTTTGAATTTCTGGAGCGGGGGACGAACACCGGGGAGCTGTTTTTT. It encodes CAWSVRYFEFLERGTNTGELFF.

The chain couples TRBV29-1 to TRBJ1-2, with unresolved D. V lost 5 bases, J lost 0 bases, and 10 bases lay in between. The CDR3 runs to 13 residues. Germline loops: CDR1 SQVTM, CDR2 ANQGSEA. The CDR3 DNA sequence: TGCAGCGTTTCGCCAGAAGCTAACTATGGCTACACCTTC. Its protein is CSVSPEANYGYTF.